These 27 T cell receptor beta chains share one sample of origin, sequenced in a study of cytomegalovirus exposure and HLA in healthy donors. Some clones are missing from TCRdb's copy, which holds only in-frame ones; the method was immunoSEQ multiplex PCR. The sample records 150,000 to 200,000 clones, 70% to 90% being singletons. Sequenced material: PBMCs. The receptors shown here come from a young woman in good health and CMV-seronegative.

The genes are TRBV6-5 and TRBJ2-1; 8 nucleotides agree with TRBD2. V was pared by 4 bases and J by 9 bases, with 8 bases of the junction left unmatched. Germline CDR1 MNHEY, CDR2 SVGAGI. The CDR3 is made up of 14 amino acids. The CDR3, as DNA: TGTGCCAGCAGTTGGGGACTAGTCAGAGGTGAGCAGTTCTTC. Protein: CASSWGLVRGEQFF.

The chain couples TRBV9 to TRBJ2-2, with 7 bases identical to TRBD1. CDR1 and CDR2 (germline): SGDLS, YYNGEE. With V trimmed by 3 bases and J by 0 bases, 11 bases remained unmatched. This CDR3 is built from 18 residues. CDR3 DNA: TGTGCCAGCAGCGCAACAACCGGGACAGCAGCGAACACCGGGGAGCTGTTTTTT. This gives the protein CASSATTGTAANTGELFF.

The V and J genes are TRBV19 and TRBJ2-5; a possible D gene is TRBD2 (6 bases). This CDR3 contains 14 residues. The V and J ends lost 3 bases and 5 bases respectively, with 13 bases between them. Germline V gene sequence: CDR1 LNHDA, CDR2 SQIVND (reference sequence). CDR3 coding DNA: TGTGCCAGTAGTATCTTCGGGACTGCGGAGACCCAGTACTTC. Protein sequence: CASSIFGTAETQYF.

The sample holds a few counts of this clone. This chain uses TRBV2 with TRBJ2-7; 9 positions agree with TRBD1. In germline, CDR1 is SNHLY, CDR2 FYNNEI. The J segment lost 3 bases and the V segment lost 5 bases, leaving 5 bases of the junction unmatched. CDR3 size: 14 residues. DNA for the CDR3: TGTGCCAGCAGTTGGACAGGGGCCGGCTACGAGCAGTACTTC. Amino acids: CASSWTGAGYEQYF.

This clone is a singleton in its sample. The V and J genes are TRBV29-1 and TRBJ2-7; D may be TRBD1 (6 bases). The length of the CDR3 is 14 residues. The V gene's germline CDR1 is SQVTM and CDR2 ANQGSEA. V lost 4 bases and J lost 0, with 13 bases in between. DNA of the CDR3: TGCAGCGTTGTTCGCTGGGACAACTCCTACGAGCAGTACTTC. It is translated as CSVVRWDNSYEQYF.

CDR3 sequence: CASSLGRGNEQFF. The CDR3 coding sequence is TGCGCCAGCAGCTTGGGCAGGGGCAATGAGCAGTTCTTC. The chain combines TRBV5-1 with TRBJ2-1, with a possible D match to TRBD1 (6 bases). Trimming stripped 0 bases from V and 6 bases from J, with 7 bases between. There are 13 residues in the CDR3. The V gene's germline CDR1 is SGHRS and CDR2 YFSETQ.

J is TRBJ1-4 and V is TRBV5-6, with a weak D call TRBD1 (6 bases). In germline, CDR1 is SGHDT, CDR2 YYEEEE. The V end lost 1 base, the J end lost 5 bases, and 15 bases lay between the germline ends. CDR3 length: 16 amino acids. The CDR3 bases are TGTGCCAGCAGCTTGATGGGGACATTTAAAAATGAAAAACTGTTTTTT. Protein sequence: CASSLMGTFKNEKLFF.

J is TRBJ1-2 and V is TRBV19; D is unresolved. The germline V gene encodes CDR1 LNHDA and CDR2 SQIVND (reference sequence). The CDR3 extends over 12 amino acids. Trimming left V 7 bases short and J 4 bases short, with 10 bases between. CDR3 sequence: CASTQESYGYTF. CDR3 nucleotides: TGTGCCAGTACTCAGGAATCCTATGGCTACACCTTC.

CDR3 protein: CASSMMLEYEQYF. The DNA of the CDR3 is TGTGCCAGTAGTATGATGCTCGAGTACGAGCAGTACTTC. The chain links TRBV19 to TRBJ2-7, with D unresolved. Germline loops: CDR1 LNHDA, CDR2 SQIVND (reference sequence). V lost 3 bases to trimming and J lost 4 bases, with 10 bases between them. The CDR3 length is 13 residues.

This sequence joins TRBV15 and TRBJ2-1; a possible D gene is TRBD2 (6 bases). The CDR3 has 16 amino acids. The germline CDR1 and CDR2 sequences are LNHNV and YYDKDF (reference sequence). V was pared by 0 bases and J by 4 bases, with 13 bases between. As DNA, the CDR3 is TGTGCCACCAGCAGAGATGGGAGCGGGTTTTACAATGAGCAGTTCTTC. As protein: CATSRDGSGFYNEQFF.

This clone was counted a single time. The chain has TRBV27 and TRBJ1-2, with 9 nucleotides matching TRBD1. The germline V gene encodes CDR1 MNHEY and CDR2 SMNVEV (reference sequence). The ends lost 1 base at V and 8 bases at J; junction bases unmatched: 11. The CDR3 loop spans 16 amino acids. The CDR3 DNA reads TGTGCCAGCAGTTTATACGGGAAACAGGGGGCCAAGGGCTACACCTTC. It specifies CASSLYGKQGAKGYTF.

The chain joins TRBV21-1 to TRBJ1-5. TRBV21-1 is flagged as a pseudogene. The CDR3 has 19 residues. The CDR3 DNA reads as TGTGCCAGCAGCATTAATTGGGAGGGCCCTCATGGGGACAATCAGCCCCAGCATTTT. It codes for CASSINWEGPHGDNQPQHF.

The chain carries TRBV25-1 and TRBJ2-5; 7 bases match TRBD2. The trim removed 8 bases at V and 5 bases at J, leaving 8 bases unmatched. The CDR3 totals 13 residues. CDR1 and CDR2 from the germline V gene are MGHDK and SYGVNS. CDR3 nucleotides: TGTGCCAGCCATGGGGGAGGGACCGAGACCCAGTACTTC. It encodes CASHGGGTETQYF.

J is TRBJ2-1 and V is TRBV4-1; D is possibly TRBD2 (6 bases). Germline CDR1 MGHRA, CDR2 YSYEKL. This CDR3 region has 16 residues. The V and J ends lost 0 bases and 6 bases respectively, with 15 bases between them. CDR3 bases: TGCGCCAGCAGCCAAGAAAGGGGACTCACTCTCAATGAGCAGTTCTTC. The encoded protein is CASSQERGLTLNEQFF.

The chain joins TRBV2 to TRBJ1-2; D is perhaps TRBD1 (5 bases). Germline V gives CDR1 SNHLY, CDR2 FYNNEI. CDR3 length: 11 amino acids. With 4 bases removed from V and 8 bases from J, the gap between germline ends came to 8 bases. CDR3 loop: CASSGQRGYTF. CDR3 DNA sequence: TGTGCCAGCAGTGGACAGCGAGGCTACACCTTC. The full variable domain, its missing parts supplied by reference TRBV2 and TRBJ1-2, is EPEVTQTPSHQVTQMGQEVILRCVPISNHLYFYWYRQILGQKVEFLVSFYNNEISEKSEIFDDQFSVERPDGSNFTLKIRSTKLEDSAMYFCASSGQRGYTFGSGTRLTVV.

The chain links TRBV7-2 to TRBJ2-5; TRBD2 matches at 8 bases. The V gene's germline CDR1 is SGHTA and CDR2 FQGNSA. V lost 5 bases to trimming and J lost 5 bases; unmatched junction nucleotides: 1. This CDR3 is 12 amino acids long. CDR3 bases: TGTGCCAGCAGCAGCGGGAGTGAGACCCAGTACTTC. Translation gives CASSSGSETQYF.

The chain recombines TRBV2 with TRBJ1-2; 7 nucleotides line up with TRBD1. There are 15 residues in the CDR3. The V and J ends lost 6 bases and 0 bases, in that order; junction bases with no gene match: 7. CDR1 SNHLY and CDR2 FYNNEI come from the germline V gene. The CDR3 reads CASSADRNSNYGYTF. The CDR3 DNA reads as TGTGCCAGCAGCGCGGACAGGAACTCTAACTATGGCTACACCTTC. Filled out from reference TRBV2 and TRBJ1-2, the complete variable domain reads EPEVTQTPSHQVTQMGQEVILRCVPISNHLYFYWYRQILGQKVEFLVSFYNNEISEKSEIFDDQFSVERPDGSNFTLKIRSTKLEDSAMYFCASSADRNSNYGYTFGSGTRLTVV.

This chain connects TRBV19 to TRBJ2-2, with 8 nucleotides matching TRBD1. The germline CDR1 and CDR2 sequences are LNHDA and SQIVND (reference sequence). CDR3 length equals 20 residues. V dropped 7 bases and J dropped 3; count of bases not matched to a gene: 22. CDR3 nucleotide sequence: TGTGCCAGTATTGCTTCCTCAGGGGGCCAGGCTAAGGGTTACACCGGGGAGCTGTTTTTT. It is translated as CASIASSGGQAKGYTGELFF.

In DNA form, the CDR3 reads TGTGCCAGCAGCCCGACGCTAGGCTACGAGCAGTACTTC. Encoded protein: CASSPTLGYEQYF. The chain has TRBV6-5 and TRBJ2-7; no clear D. Deletions cut 6 bases from V and 3 bases from J, with 12 bases between. The CDR3 contains 13 residues. Germline V lookup: CDR1 MNHEY, CDR2 SVGAGI.

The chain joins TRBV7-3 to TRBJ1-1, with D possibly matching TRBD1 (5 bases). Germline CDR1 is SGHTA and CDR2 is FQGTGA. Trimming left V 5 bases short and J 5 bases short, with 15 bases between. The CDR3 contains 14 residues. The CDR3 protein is CASSQLARGTEAFF. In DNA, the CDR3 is TGTGCCAGCAGCCAACTCGCCCGGGGGACTGAAGCTTTCTTT.

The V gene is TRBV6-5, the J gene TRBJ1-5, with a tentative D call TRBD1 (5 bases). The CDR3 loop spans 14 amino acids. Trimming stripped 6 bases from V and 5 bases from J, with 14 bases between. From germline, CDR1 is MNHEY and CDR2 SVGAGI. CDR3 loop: CASSRRGRDQPQHF. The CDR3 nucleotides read TGTGCCAGCAGCCGACGGGGGAGGGATCAGCCCCAGCATTTT.

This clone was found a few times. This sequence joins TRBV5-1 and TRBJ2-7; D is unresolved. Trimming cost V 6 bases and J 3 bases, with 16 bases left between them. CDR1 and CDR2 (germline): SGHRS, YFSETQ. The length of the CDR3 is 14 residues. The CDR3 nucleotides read TGCGCCAGCATGCTCGCCGCGGCCGGCTACGAGCAGTACTTC. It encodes CASMLAAAGYEQYF.

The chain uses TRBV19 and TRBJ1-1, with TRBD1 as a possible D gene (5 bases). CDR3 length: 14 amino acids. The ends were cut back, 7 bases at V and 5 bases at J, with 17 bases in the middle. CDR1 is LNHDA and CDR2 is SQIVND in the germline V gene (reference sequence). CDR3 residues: CASMRQGKATEAFF. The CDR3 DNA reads TGTGCCAGTATGAGGCAGGGTAAGGCAACTGAAGCTTTCTTT.

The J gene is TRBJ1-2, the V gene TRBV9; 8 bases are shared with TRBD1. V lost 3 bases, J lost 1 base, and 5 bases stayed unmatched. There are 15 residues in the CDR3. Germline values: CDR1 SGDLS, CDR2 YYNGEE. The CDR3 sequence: CASSDRDRSNYGYTF. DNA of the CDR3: TGTGCCAGCAGCGACCGGGACAGGAGTAACTATGGCTACACCTTC.

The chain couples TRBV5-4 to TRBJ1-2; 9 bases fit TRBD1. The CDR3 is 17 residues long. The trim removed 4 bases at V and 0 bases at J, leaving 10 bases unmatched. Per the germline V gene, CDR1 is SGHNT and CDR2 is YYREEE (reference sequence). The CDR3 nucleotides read TGTGCCAGCAGCCCAGGACAGGGGCCTTGGACTAACTATGGCTACACCTTC. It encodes CASSPGQGPWTNYGYTF.

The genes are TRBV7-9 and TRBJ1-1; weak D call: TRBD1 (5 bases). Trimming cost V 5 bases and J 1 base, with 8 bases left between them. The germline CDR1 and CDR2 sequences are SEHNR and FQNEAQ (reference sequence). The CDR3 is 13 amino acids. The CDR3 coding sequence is TGTGCCAGCAGCCGACAGCCGAACACTGAAGCTTTCTTT. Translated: CASSRQPNTEAFF.

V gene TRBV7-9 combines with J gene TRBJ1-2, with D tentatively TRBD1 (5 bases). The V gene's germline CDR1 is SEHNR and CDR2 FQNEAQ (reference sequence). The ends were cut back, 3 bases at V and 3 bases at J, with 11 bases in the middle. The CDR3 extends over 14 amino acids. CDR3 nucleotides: TGTGCCAGCAGCTTTGGGGGAGGCCACTATGGCTACACCTTC. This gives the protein CASSFGGGHYGYTF.